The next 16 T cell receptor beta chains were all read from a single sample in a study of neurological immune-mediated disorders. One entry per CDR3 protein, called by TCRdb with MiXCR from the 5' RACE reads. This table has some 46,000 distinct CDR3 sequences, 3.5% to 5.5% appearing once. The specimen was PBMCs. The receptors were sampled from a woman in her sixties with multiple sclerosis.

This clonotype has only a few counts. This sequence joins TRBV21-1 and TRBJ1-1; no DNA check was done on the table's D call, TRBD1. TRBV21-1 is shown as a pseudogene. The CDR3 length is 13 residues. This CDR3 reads CASSGDRGAEAFF. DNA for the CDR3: TGTGCCAGTTCAGGAGACAGGGGGGCTGAAGCTTTCTTT.

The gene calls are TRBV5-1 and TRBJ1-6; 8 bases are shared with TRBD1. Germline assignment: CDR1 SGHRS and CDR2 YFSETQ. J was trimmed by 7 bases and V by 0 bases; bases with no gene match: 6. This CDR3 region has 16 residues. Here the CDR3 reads CASSLEIRQGNSPLHF. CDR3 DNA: TGCGCCAGCAGCTTGGAAATTAGACAGGGGAATTCACCCCTCCACTTT.

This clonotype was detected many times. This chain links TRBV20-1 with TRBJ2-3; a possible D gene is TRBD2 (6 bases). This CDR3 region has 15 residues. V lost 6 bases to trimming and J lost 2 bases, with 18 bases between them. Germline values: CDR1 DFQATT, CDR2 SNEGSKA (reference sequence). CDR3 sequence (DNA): TGCAGTGCGGGGGGTGAGACTGGAGCCACAGATACGCAGTATTTT. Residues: CSAGGETGATDTQYF.

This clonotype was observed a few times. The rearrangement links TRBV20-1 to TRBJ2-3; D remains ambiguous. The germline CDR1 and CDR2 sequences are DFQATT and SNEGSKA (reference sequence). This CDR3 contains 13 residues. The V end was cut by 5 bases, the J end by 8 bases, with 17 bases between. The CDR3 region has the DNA TGCAGTGCTGTCCTAGACATCGGCGGTACGCAGTATTTT. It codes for CSAVLDIGGTQYF.

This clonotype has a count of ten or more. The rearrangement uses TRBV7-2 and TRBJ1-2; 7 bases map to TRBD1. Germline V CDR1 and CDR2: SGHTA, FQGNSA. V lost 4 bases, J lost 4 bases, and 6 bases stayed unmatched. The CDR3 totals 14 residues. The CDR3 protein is CASSSQGGSYGYTF. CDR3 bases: TGTGCCAGCAGCTCTCAGGGGGGGAGCTATGGCTACACCTTC.

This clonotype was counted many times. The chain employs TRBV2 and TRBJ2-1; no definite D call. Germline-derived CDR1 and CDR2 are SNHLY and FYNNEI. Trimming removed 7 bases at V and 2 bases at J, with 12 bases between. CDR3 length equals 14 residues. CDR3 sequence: CASTGASTYNEQFF. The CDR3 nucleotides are TGTGCCAGCACAGGAGCCAGCACCTACAATGAGCAGTTCTTC.

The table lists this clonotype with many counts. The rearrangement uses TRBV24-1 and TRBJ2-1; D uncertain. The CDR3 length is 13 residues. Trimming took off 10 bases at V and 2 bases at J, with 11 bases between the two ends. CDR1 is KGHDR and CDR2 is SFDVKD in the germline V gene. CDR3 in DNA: TGTGCCACGGCGGAACCTGCCTACAATGAGCAGTTCTTC. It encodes CATAEPAYNEQFF.

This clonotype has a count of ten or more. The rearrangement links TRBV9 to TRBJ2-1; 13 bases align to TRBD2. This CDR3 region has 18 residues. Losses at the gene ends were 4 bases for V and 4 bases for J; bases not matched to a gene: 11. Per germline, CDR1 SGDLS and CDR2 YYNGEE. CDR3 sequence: CASSFGLAGDNSYNEQFF. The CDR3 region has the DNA TGTGCCAGCAGCTTTGGACTAGCGGGGGACAACTCATACAATGAGCAGTTCTTC.

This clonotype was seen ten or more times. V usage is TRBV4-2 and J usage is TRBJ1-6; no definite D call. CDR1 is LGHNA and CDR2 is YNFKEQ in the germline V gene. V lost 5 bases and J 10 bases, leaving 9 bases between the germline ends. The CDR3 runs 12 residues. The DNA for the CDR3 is TGTGCCAGCAGCACCAGAGAGTCACCCCTCCACTTT. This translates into CASSTRESPLHF.

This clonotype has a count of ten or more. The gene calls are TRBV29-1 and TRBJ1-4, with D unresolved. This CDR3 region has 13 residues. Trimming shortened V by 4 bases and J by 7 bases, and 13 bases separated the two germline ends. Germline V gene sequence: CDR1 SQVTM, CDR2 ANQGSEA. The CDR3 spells CSVGASEGEKLFF. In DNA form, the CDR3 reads TGCAGCGTTGGAGCATCGGAGGGTGAAAAACTGTTTTTT.

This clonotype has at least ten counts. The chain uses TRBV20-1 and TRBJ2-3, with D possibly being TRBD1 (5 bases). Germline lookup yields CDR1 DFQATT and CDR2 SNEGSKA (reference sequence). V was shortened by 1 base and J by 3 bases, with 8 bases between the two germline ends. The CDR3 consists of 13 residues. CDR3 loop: CSARVAGTDTQYF. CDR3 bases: TGCAGTGCTAGAGTGGCAGGGACAGATACGCAGTATTTT.

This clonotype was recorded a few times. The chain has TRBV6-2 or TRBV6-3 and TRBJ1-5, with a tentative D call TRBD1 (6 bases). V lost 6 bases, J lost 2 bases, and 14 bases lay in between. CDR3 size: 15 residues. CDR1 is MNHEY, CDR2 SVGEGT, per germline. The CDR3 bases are TGTGCCAGCAGCACAGGGTTACGGGGCAATCAGCCCCAGCATTTT. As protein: CASSTGLRGNQPQHF.

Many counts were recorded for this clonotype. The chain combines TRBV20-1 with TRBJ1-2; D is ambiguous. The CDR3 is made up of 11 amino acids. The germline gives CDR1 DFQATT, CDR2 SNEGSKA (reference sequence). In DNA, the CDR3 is TGCACCATCCTTGATGCGGCGGGCTACACCTTC. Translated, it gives CTILDAAGYTF.

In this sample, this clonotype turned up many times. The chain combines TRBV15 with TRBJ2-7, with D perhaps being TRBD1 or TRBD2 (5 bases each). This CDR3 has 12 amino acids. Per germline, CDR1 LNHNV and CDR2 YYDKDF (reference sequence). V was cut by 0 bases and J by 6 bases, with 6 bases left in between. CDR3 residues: CATSRERGEQYV. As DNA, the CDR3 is TGTGCCACCAGCAGAGAGAGGGGCGAGCAGTACGTC.

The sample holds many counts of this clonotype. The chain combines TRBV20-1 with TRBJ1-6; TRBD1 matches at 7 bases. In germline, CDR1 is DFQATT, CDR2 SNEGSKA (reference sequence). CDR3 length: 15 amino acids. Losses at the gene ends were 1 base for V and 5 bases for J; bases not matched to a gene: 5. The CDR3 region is CSARGQGGDNSPLHF. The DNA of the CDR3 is TGCAGTGCTAGAGGACAGGGAGGGGATAATTCACCCCTCCACTTT.

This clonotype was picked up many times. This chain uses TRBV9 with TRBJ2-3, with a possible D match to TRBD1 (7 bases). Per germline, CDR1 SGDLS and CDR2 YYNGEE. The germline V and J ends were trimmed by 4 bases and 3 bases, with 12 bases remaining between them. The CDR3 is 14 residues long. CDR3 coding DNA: TGTGCCAGCAGCTCGGAGGGACAGACAGATACGCAGTATTTT. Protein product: CASSSEGQTDTQYF.